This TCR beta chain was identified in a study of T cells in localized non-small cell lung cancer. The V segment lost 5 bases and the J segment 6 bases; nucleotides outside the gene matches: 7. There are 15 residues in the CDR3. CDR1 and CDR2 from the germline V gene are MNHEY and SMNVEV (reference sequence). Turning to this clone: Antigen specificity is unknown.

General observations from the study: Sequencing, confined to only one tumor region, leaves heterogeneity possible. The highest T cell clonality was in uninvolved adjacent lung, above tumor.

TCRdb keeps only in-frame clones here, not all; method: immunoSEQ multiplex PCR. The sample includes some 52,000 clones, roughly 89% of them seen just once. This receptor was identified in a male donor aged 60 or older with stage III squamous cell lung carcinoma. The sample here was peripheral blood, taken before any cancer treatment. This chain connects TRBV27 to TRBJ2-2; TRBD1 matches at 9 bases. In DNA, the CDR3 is TGTGCCAGCAGTCAACAGGGGGCGCAGGCCGGGGAGCTGTTTTTT. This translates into CASSQQGAQAGELFF.